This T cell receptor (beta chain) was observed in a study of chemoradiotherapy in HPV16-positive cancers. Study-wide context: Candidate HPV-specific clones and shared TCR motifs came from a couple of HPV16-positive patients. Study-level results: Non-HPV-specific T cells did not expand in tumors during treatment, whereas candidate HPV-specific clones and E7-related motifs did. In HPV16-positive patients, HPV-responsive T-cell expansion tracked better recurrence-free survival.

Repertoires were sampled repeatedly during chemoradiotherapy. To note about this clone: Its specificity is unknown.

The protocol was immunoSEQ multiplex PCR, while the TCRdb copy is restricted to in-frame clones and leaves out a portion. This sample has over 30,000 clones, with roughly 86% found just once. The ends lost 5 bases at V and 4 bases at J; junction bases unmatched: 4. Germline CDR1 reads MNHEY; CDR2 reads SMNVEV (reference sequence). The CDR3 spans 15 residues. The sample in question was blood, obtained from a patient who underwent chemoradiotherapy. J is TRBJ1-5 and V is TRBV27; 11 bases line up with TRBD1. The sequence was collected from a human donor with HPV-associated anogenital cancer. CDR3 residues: CASSPGTGGNQPQHF. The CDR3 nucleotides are TGTGCCAGCAGTCCTGGGACAGGGGGTAATCAGCCCCAGCATTTT.